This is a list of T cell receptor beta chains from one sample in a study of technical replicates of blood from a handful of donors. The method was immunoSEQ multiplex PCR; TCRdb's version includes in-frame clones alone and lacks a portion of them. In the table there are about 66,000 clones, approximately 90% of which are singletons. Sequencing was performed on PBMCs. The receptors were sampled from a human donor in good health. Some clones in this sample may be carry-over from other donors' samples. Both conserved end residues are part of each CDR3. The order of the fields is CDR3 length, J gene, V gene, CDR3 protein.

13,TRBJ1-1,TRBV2,CASSTTGVTEAFF
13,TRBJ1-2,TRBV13,CASSRDRDNRYTF
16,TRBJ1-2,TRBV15,CATSGFRGNTNYGYTF
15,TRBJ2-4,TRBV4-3,CASSPPGTGTNIQYF
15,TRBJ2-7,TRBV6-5,CASRGTSGGSYEQYF
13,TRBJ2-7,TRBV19,CASSTSAPTEQYF
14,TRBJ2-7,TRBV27,CATGGLQGAAEQYF
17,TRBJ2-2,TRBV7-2,CASSFEERWWNTGELFF
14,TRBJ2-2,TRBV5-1,CASRPGQDTGELFF
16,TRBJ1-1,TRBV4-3,CASSQECCQGNTEAFF
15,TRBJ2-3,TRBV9,CASSVKRGGTDTQYF
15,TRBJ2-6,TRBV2,CASRVQGSGANVLTF
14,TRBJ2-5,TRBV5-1,CASSTAGVQETQYF
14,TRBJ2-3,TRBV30,CAWSLAGGTDTQYF
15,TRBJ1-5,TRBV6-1,CASSERETRNQPQHF
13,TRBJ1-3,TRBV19,CASSATTGNTIYF
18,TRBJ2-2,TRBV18,CASSPHDRGLNTTGELFF
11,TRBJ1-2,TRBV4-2,CASSQAQGVTF
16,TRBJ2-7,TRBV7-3,CASRVPLADVSYEQYF
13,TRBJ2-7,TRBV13,CASSSRGEYEQYF
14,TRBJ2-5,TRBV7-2,CASSKWLAAETQYF
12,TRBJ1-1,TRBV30,CAWSPGDTEAFF
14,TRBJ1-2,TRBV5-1,CASRSGGQTNGYTF
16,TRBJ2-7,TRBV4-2,CASSRSLASGRGEQYF
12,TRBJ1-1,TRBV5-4,CASSSAAAEAFF
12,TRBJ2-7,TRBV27,CASGLGSREQYF
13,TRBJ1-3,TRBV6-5,CASTSGSGNTIYF
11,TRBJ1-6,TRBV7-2,CASSLGGPLHF
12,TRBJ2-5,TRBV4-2,CASSGSRETQYF
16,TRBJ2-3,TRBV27,CASTSLAGASTDTQYF
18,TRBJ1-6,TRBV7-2,CASSPRWTGEAYNSPLHF
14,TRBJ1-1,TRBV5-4,CASSLAGMNTEAFF
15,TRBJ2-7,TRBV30,CAWSRGGLEPYEQYF
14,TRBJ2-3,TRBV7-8,CASSIDSRQGTQYF
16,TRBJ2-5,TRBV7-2,CASSHRAGGGQETQYF
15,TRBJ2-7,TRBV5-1,CASSLRDTSSYEQYF
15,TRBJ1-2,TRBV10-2,CASRRQGNMDYGYTF
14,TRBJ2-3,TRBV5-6,CASSLGDQAGTQYF
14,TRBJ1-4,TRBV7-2,CASSPQDTSGKLFF
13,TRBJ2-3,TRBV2,CASSAPFLDTQYF
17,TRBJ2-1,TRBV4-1,CASSQDLVAGGPGEQFF
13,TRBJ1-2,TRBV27,CASGLLANYGYTF
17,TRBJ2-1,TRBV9,CASSVAPPGGDYNEQFF
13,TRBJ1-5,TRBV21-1,CASSKTGPQPQHF
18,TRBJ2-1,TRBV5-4,CASSLSAGVGASSIGQFF
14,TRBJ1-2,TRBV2,CASSFGPSVDGYTF
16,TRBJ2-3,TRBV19,CASRIRAESHTDTQYF
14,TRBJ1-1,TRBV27,CASSQQGMNTEAFF
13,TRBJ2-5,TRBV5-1,CASGQGIRETQYF
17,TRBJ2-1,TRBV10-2,CASSPLGLHQAYNEQFF
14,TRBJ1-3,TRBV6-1,CASSAGEGGNTIYF
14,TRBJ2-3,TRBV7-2,CASSPWLVTDTQYF